Only one count was recorded for the clone carrying this T cell receptor (beta chain). The data were taken from a study of blood T cell repertoires in COVID-19. Overall study: The study drew acute and convalescent COVID-19 samples from the United States, Italy and Spain. T cells, B-cell-depleted T cells, or PBMCs supplied cDNA or gDNA.

Trimming cost V 4 bases and J 0 bases; bases outside gene matches: 5. Germline CDR1 SGHVS, CDR2 FNYEAQ. The CDR3 loop spans 17 amino acids. Original processing notes: Amplification of reference gene primers was used by the study to estimate nucleated cell counts. TCRdb's table, derived via immunoSEQ multiplex PCR, lists solely in-frame clones and lacks some. V, J and clone size are taken as reported in that table, and D and trimming were inferred from the DNA itself. Found here are roughly 70,000 clones, over 75% of them singletons; the top ten hold approximately 3%. This chain uses TRBV7-6 with TRBJ1-3; 11 bases map to TRBD1. Sequenced material: peripheral blood. The TCR comes from a man between 50 and 59 years old with active COVID-19. CDR3 loop: CASSSGTGGSSGNTIYF. DNA for the CDR3: TGTGCCAGCAGCTCCGGGACAGGGGGGTCCTCTGGAAACACCATATATTTT.